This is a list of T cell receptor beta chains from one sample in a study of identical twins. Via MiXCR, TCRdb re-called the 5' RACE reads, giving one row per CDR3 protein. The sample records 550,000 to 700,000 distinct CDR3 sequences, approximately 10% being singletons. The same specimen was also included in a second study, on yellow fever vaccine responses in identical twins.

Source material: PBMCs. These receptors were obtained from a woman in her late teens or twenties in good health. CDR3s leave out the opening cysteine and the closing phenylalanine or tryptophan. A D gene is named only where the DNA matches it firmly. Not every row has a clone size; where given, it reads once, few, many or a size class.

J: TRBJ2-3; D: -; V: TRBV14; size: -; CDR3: ASSQISVRRTDTQY
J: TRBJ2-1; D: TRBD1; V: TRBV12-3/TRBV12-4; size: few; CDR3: ASTRWTGGQNEQF
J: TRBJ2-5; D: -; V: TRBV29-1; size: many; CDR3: SADLQVAGTQY
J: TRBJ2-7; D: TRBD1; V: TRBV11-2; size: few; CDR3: ASSRDGQGTHEQY
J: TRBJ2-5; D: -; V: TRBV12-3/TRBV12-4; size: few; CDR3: ASKQGGTQY
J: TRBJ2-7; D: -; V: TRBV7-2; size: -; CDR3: ASSSKDISPNEQY
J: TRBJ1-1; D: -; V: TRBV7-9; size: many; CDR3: ASSEDLGEAF
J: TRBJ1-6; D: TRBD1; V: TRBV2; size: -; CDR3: ASLGTGDPSLH
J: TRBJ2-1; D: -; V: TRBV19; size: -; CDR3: ASSQGGLKGWSYNEQF
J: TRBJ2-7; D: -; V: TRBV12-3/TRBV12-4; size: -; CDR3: ASSKIPLAEQY
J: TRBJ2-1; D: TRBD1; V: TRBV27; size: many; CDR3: ASSLIGTVHNEQF
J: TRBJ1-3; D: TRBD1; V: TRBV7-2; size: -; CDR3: ASSPTGTLGNTIY
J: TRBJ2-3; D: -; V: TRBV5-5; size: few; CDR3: ATLTGPGRLY
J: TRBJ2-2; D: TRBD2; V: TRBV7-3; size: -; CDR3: ASSPGLAGGILGELF
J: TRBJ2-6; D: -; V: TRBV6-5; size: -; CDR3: ASSYKTASGANVLT
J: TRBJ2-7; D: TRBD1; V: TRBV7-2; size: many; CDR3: ASSPWTGLYEQY
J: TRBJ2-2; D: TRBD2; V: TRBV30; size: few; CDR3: AWILAGMNTGELF
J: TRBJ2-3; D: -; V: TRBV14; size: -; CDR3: ASSQDGGLTDTQY
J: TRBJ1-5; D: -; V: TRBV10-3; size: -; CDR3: AISEYKGQPQH
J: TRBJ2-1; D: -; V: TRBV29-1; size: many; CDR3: SVGTGGAYNEQF
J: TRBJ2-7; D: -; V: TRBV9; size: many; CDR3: ASSYHDGGYEQY
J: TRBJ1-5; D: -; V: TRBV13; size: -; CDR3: ASSGDGNQPQH
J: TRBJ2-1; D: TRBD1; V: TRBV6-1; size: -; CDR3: ASSAAPGTGYNEQF